This T cell receptor (beta chain) is from a study of cytomegalovirus exposure and HLA in healthy donors. Study observations and caveats: Presence/absence analyses assumed roughly uniform sequencing depth across donors. A previous analysis found most TCR beta V segments productive roughly 90% or roughly 30% of the time.

Germline V lookup: CDR1 MNHEY, CDR2 SMNVEV (reference sequence). Trimming shortened V by 6 bases and J by 13 bases, and 18 bases separated the two germline ends. The CDR3 has 12 residues. With respect to this clone: As yet, its antigen is unknown.

PCR involved 60 Vbeta and 13 Jbeta primers. The protocol was immunoSEQ multiplex PCR, while the TCRdb copy is restricted to in-frame clones and leaves out a portion. The sample lists 30,000 to 45,000 clones; roughly 88% were seen once. This chain connects TRBV27 to TRBJ2-5; possibly TRBD1 for D (6 bases). Sequencing was performed on PBMCs. This TCR was sampled from a woman aged 35 to 49 in good health and CMV-seropositive. This chain's CDR3 is CASSRLGAELYF. The CDR3, as DNA: TGTGCCAGCAGCCGTTTGGGGGCGGAATTGTACTTC.